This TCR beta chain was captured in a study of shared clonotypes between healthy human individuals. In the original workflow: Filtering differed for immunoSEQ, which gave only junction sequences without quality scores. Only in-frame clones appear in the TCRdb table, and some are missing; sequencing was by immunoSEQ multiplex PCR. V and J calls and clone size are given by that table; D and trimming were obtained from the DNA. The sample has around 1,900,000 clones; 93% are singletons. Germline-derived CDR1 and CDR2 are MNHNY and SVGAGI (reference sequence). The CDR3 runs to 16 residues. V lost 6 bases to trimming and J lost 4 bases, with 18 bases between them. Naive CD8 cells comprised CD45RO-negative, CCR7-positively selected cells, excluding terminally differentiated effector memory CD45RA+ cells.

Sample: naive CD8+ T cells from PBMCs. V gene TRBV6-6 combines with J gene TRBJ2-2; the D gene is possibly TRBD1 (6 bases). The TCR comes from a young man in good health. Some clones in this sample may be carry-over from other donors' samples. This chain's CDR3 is CASSDPGTPVTGELFF. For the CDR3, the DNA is TGTGCCAGCAGCGACCCCGGGACACCCGTCACCGGGGAGCTGTTTTTT.